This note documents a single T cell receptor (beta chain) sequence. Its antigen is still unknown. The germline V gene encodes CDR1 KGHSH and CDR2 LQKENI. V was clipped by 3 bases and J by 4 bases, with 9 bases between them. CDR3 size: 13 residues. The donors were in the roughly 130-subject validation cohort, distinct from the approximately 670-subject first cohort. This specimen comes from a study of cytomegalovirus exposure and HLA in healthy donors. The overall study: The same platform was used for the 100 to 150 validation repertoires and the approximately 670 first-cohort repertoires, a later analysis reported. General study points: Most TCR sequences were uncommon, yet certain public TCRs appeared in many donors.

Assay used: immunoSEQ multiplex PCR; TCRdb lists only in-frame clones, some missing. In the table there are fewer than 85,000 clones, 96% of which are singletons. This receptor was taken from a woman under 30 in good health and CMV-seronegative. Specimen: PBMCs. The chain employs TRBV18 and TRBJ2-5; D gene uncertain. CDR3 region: CASSPPRLETQYF. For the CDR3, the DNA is TGTGCCAGCTCACCCCCGAGGTTAGAGACCCAGTACTTC.